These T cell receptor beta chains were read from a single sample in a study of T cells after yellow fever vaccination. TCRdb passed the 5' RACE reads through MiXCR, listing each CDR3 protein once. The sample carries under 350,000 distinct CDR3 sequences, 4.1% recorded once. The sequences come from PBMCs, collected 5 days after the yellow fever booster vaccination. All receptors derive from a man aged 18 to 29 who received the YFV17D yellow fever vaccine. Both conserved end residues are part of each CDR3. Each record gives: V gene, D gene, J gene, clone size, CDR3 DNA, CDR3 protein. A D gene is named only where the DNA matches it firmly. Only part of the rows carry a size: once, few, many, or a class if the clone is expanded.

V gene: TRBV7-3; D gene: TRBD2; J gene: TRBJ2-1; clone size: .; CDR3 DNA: TGTGCCAGCAGCCCACAATTGGGGGGAGGGAATGAGCAGTTCTTC; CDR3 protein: CASSPQLGGGNEQFF
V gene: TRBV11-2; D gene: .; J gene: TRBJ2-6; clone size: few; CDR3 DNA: TGTGCCAGCAGCTACAGGGTCGCTGGGGCCAACGTCCTGACTTTC; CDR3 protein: CASSYRVAGANVLTF
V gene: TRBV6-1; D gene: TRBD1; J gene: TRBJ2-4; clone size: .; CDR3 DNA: TGTGCCAGCAGTGAAGCTGGGACAGGTCGGAACATTCAGTACTTC; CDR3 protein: CASSEAGTGRNIQYF
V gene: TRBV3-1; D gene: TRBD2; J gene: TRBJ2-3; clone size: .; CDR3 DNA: TGTGCCAGCAGCCAAGGGGGTCGGGGGGACACAGATACGCAGTATTTT; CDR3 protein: CASSQGGRGDTDTQYF
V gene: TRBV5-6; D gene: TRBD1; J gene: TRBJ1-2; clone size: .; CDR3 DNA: TGTGCCAGCATCGACAGGGGGCTTGGCTACACCTTC; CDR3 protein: CASIDRGLGYTF
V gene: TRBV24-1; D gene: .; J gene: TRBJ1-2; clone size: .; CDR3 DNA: TGTGCCACCAGTGATCCAGCCCGGGTCGGCTACACCTTC; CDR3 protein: CATSDPARVGYTF
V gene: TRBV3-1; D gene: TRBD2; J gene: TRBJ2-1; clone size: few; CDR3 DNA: TGTGCCAGCAGCCCCCTCGTAGCGGGGCCTTACAATGAGCAGTTCTTC; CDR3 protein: CASSPLVAGPYNEQFF
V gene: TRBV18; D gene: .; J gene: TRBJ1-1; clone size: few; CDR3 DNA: TGTGCCAGCCAAGAGGGAGGGCCGAGGAACACTGAAGCTTTCTTT; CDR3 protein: CASQEGGPRNTEAFF
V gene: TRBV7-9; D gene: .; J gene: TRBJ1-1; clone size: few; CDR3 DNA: TGTGCCAGCAACCTAATCTTACTGAACACTGAAGCTTTCTTT; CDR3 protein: CASNLILLNTEAFF
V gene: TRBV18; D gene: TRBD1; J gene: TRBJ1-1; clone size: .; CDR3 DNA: TGTGCCAGCTCGTCAGGACAGGGAATAATGTACACTGAAGCTTTCTTT; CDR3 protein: CASSSGQGIMYTEAFF
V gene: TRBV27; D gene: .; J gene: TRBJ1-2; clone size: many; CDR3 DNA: TGTGCCAGCAGTTTATCGGTTCAGTCGTTTAACTATGGCTACACCTTC; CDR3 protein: CASSLSVQSFNYGYTF
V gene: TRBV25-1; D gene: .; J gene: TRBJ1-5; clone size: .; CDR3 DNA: TGTGCCAGCAGTGGATCACAGGGCCCCAATCAGCCCCAGCATTTT; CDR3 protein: CASSGSQGPNQPQHF
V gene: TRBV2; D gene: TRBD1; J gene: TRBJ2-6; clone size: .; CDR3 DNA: TGTGCCAGACAGGGGGTGGGGTCTGGGGCCAACGTCCTGACTTTC; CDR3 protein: CARQGVGSGANVLTF
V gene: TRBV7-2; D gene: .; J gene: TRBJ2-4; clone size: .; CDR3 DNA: TGTGCCAGCAGCTTATCTGGCAGAAACATTCAGTACTTC; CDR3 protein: CASSLSGRNIQYF
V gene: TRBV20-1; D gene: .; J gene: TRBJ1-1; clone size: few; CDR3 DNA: TGCAGTGCTAGTAAGGACAGCAACACTGAAGCTTTCTTT; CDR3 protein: CSASKDSNTEAFF
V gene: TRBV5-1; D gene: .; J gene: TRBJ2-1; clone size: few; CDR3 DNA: TGCGCCAGCAGCTGGCTGGGGAATGAGCAGTTCTTC; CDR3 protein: CASSWLGNEQFF
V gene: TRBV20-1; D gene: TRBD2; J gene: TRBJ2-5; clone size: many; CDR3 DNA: TGCAGTGCTAGAGAGCTCCGCGCCCAGACTAGCAGTCAAGAGACCCAGTACTTC; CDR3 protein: CSARELRAQTSSQETQYF
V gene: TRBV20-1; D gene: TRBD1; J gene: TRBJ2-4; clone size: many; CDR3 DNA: TGCAGTGCTAGATACAGGGGCGACAAAAACATTCAGTACTTC; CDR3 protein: CSARYRGDKNIQYF
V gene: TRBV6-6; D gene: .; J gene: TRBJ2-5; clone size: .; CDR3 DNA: TGTGCCAGCAGTCACGGGCAGGGAAAAGAGACCCAGTACTTC; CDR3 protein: CASSHGQGKETQYF
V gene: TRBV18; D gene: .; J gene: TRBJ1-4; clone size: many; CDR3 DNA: TGTGCCAGCTCACCAATGGGCGGACCAATCGCAACTAATGAAAAACTGTTTTTT; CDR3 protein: CASSPMGGPIATNEKLFF
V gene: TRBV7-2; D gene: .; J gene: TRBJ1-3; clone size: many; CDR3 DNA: TGTGCCAGCAGCCGGGAAGCTGGAAACACCATATATTTT; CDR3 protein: CASSREAGNTIYF
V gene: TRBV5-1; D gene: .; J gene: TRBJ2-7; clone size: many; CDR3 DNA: TGCGCCAGCAGCTTGGGCCCTCCGCGGGAGCAGTACTTC; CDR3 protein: CASSLGPPREQYF
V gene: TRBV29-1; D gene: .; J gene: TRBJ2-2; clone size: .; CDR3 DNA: TGCAGCGCCCTTGGGCAGATGGCCACCGGGGAGCTGTTTTTT; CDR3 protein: CSALGQMATGELFF
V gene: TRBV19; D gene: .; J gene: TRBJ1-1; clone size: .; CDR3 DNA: TGTGCCAGTAGTAGGGTGGGGTCGGGCAGACCGAACACTGAAGCTTTCTTT; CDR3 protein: CASSRVGSGRPNTEAFF
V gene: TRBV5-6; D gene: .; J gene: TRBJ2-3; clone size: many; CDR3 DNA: TGTGCCAGCAGCCCCCTGACGGTAAATCTTGGTACGCAGTATTTT; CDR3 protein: CASSPLTVNLGTQYF
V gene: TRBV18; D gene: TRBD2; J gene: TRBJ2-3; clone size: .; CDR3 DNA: TGTGCCAGCTCACCACCGGCGGGGGTGGATACGCAGTATTTT; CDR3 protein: CASSPPAGVDTQYF
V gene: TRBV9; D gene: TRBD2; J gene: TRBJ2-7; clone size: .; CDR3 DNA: TGTGCCAGCAGCGTAGGTCTGGGGGGGGGTTTCTACGAGCAGTACTTC; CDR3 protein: CASSVGLGGGFYEQYF
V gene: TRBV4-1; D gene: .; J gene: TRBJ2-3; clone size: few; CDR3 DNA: TGCGCCAGCAGCTACACCTTACTAGTTTCAGATACGCAGTATTTT; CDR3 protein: CASSYTLLVSDTQYF
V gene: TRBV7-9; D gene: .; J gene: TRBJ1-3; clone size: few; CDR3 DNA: TGTGCCAGCCAGACAGGTTTTTCCGGAAACACCATATATTTT; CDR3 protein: CASQTGFSGNTIYF
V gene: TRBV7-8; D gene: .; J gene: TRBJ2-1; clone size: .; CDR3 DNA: TGTGCCAGCAGCCTATCTAACAGGAACAATGAGCAGTTCTTC; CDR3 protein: CASSLSNRNNEQFF
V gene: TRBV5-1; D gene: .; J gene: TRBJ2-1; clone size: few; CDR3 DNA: TGCGCCAGCAGCTCCAGAGGGGACACCTACAATGAGCAGTTCTTC; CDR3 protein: CASSSRGDTYNEQFF
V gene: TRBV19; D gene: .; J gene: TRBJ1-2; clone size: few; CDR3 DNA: TGTGCCAGTAGTATAGAGGGCCGCCCGGACTATGGCTACACCTTC; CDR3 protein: CASSIEGRPDYGYTF
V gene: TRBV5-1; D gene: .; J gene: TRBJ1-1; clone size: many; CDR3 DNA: TGCGCCAGCAGCCAGGACAGAATGAACACTGAAGCTTTCTTT; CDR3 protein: CASSQDRMNTEAFF
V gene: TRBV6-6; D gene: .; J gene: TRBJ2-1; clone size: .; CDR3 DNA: TGTGCCAGCAGTTACAGACAAAGGGCAAATGAGCAGTTCTTC; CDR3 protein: CASSYRQRANEQFF
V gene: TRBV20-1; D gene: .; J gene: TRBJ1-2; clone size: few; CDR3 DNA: TGCAGTGCTAGAGGGGACGGAAACTATGGCTACACCTTC; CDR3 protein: CSARGDGNYGYTF
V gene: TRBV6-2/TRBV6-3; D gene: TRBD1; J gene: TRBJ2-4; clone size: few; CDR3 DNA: TGTGCCAGCAGCCGGACAGGGGCAAGCAAAAACATTCAGTACTTC; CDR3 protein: CASSRTGASKNIQYF
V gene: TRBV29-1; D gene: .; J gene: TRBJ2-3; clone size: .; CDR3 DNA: TGCAGCGCTACCGAGATAGCTAGCACAGATACGCAGTATTTT; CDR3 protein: CSATEIASTDTQYF
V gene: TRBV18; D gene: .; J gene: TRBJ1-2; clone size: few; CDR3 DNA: TGTGCCAGCTCCCCTGAGGGGTTTAAGGGCTACACCTTC; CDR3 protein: CASSPEGFKGYTF
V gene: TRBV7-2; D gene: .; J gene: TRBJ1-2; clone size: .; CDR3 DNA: TGTGCCAGCAGCTTAGAGTTCTCTAACTATGGCTACACCTTC; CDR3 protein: CASSLEFSNYGYTF
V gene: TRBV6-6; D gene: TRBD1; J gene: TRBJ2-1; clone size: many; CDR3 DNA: TGTGCCAGCAGTTCGGGAAACAGGGGATCAACCAATGAGCAGTTCTTC; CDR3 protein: CASSSGNRGSTNEQFF
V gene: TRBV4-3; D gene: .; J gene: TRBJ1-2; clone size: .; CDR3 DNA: TGCGCCAGCAGCCACCCGGACCGACACTCCTATGGCTACACCTTC; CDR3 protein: CASSHPDRHSYGYTF
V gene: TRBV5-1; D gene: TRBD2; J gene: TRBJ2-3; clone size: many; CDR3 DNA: TGCGCCAGCAGTACTCTCCGGGGGGGCCGAACAGATACGCAGTATTTT; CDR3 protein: CASSTLRGGRTDTQYF
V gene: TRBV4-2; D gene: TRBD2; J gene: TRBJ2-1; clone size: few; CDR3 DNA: TGTGCCAGCAGCCAAGATCAGGGCCTAGCGGGGGGAGAGCAGTTCTTC; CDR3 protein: CASSQDQGLAGGEQFF
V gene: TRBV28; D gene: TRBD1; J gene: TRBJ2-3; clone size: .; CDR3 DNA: TGTGCCGGAAAACCCAGGGGGCCAGATACGCAGTATTTT; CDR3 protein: CAGKPRGPDTQYF
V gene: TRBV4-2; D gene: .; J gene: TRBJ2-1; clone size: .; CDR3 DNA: TGTGCCAGCAGCCAAGAAGAAGGGCCCACCTCATACAATGAGCAGTTCTTC; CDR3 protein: CASSQEEGPTSYNEQFF
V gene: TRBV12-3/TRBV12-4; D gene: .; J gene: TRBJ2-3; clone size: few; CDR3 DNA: TGTGCCAGCAATTCGGCCCTCCTTGGGGCAGATACGCAGTATTTT; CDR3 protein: CASNSALLGADTQYF
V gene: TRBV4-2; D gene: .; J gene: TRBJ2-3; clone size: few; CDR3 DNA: TGTGCCAGCAGCCAAGTAGGAGCGGCGAGCACAGATACGCAGTATTTT; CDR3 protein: CASSQVGAASTDTQYF